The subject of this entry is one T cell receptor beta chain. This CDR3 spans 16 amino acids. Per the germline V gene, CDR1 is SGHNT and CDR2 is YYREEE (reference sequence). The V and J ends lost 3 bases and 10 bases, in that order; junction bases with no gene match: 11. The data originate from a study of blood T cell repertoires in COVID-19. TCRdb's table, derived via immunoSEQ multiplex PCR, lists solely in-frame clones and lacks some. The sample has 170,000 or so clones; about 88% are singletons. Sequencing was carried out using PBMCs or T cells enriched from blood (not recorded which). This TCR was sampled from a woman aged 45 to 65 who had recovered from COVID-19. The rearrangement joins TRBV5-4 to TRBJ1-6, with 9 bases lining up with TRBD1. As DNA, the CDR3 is TGTGCCAGCAGCTCAAGGACAGGGGCGGTTAACTCACCCCTCCACTTT. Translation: CASSSRTGAVNSPLHF.